This TCR beta chain was sequenced in a study of T cell responses to AZD1222 COVID-19 vaccine. Study in general: Investigators merged groups given second doses at roughly 4 or roughly 12 weeks. Study outcomes and limitations: Possibly, clonal diversity was underestimated; donors were largely white British and included more females. Just a handful of people given AZD1222 tested seropositive at baseline.

Some clones are missing from TCRdb's copy, which holds only in-frame ones; the method was immunoSEQ multiplex PCR. The profile shows about 120,000 clones, 85% to 95% of them singletons. Comment on this clone: Its antigen is as yet unknown.

The CDR3 totals 12 residues. V was clipped by 5 bases and J by 0 bases, with 5 bases between them. The V gene's germline CDR1 is MNHEY and CDR2 SMNVEV (reference sequence). Sequencing was performed on peripheral blood, taken on day 0 of AZD1222 vaccination. This rearrangement joins TRBV27 to TRBJ2-7; TRBD2 is a possible D gene (5 bases). The sequence was obtained from an adult in good health. In DNA form, the CDR3 reads TGTGCCAGCAGTGGGAGCTCCTACGAGCAGTACTTC. This codes for CASSGSSYEQYF.